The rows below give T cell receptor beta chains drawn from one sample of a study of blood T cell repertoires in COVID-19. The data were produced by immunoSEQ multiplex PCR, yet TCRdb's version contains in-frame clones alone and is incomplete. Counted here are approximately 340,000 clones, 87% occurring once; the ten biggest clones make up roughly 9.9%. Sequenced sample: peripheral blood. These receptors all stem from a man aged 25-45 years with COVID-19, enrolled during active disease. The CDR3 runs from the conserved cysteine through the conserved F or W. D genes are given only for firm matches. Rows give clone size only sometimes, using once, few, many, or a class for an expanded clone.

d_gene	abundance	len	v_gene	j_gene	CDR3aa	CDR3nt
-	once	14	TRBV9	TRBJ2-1	CASSVAAGPNEQFF	TGTGCCAGCAGCGTAGCCGCGGGTCCCAATGAGCAGTTCTTC
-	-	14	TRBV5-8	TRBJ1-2	CASSLTGTIHGYTF	TGTGCCAGCAGCTTGACGGGGACAATTCATGGCTACACCTTC
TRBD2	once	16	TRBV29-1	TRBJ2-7	CSVEKIGTTGSYEQYF	TGCAGCGTTGAGAAAATCGGGACTACGGGATCCTACGAGCAGTACTTC
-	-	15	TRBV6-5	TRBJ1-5	CASSMSPGGNQPQHF	TGTGCCAGCAGTATGTCCCCCGGGGGCAATCAGCCCCAGCATTTT
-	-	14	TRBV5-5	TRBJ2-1	CASSITGTIPEQFF	TGTGCCAGCAGCATAACCGGGACAATCCCTGAGCAGTTCTTC
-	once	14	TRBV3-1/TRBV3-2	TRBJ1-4	CASSHGGFYEKLFF	TGTGCCAGCAGCCATGGGGGGTTTTATGAAAAACTGTTTTTT
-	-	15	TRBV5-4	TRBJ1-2	CASSLVNKPNYGYTF	TGTGCCAGCAGCTTGGTGAACAAACCTAACTATGGCTACACCTTC
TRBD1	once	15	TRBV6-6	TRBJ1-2	CASSFRQGKRDGYTF	TGTGCCAGCAGTTTCCGACAGGGGAAGAGGGATGGCTACACCTTC
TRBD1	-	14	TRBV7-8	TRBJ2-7	CASSSVTGSLEQYF	TGTGCCAGCAGCTCGGTGACAGGGTCCCTCGAGCAGTACTTC
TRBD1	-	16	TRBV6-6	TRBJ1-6	CASSYSSQGVNSPLHF	TGTGCCAGCAGTTACTCGAGCCAGGGGGTAAATTCACCCCTCCACTTT
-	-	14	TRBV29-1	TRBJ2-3	CSVEEGAVGDTQYF	TGCAGCGTTGAGGAGGGGGCTGTTGGGGATACGCAGTATTTT
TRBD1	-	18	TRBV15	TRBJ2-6	CATSTPGQGATGANVLTF	TGTGCCACCAGCACGCCGGGACAGGGGGCAACTGGGGCCAACGTCCTGACTTTC
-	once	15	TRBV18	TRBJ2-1	CASSPRLEAPQGQFF	TGTGCCAGCTCACCACGCTTGGAAGCGCCACAGGGGCAGTTCTTC
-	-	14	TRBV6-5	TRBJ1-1	CASRRDIRRAEAFF	TGTGCCAGTAGACGGGACATTCGTCGCGCTGAAGCTTTCTTT
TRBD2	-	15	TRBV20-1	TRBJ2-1	CSASGWASGRYEQFF	TGCAGTGCTAGTGGTTGGGCTAGCGGGAGATATGAGCAGTTCTTC
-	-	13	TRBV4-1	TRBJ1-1	CASSQGRDTEAFF	TGCGCCAGCAGCCAAGGACGGGACACTGAAGCTTTCTTT
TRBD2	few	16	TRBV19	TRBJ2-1	CASSGREGGSYNEQFF	TGTGCCAGTAGTGGGCGGGAGGGAGGCTCCTACAATGAGCAGTTCTTC
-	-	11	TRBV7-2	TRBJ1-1	CASEVVTEAFF	TGTGCCAGCGAGGTGGTCACTGAAGCTTTCTTT
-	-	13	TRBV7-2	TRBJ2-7	CASSSATVYEQYF	TGTGCCAGCAGCTCGGCGACAGTGTACGAGCAGTACTTC
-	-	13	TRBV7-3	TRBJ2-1	CASSLTGGNEQFF	TGTGCCAGCAGCTTAACCGGCGGGAATGAGCAGTTCTTC
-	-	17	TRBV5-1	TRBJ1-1	CASSLDPPGVGNTEAFF	TGCGCCAGCAGCTTGGATCCACCAGGGGTTGGGAACACTGAAGCTTTCTTT
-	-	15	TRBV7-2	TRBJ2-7	CASSFTKGRTYEQYF	TGTGCCAGCAGTTTTACGAAGGGGAGGACCTACGAGCAGTACTTC
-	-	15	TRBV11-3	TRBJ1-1	CASSLDGESNTEAFF	TGTGCCAGCAGCTTAGATGGGGAGTCGAACACTGAAGCTTTCTTT
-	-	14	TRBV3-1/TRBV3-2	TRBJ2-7	CASTPGLFSYEQYF	TGTGCCAGCACCCCGGGACTTTTTTCCTACGAGCAGTACTTC
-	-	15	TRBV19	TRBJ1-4	CASSISYATNEKLFF	TGTGCCAGTAGTATTTCCTATGCAACTAATGAAAAACTGTTTTTT
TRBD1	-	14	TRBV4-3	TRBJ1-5	CASSLTGVGQPQHF	TGCGCCAGCAGCCTTACAGGGGTGGGCCAGCCCCAGCATTTT
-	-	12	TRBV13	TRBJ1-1	CASSFQTLLAFF	TGTGCCAGCAGCTTCCAGACACTGCTAGCTTTCTTT
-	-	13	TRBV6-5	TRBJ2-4	CASSLGGKNIQYF	TGTGCCAGCAGTTTGGGGGGAAAAAACATTCAGTACTTC
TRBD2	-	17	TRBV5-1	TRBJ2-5	CASSLVPGLGKQETQYF	TGCGCCAGCAGCTTGGTACCGGGACTAGGGAAACAAGAGACCCAGTACTTC